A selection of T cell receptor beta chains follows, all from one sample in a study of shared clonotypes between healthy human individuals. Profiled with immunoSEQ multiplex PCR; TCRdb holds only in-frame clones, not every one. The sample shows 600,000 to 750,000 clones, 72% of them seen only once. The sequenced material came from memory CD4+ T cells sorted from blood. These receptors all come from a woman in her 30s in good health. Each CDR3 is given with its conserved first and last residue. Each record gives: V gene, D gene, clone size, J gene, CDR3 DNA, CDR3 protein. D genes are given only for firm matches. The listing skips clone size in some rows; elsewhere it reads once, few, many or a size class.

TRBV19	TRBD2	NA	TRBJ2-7	TGTGCCAGTAGTGATGAACCGGGACTAGCGTCTTACGAGCAGTACTTC	CASSDEPGLASYEQYF
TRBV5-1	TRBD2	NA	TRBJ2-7	TGCGCCAGCAGCTTGGCCGCGGAAGCGGGGATGAACGAGCAGTACTTC	CASSLAAEAGMNEQYF
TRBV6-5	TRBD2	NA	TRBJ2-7	TGTGCCAGCAGCTACGCGGGAGGGCCGTACGAGCAGTACTTC	CASSYAGGPYEQYF
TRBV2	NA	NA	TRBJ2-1	TGTGCCAGCGTGTTTCACAATGAGCAGTTCTTC	CASVFHNEQFF
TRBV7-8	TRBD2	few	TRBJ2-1	TGTGCCAGCAGCGCGGACAGACTAGCGGGAGTCGGTGAGCAGTTCTTC	CASSADRLAGVGEQFF
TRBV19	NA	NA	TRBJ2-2	TGTGCCAGTCAAGGGGCTACAGGGAAGACCAGCACCGGGGAGCTGTTTTTT	CASQGATGKTSTGELFF
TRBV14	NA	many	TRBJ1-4	TGTGCCAGCAGCCTTAACCGAGCAACTAATGAAAAACTGTTTTTT	CASSLNRATNEKLFF
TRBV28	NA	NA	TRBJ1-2	TGTGCCAGCAGTTTGTCCTCAGGGCTTTATGGCTACACCTTC	CASSLSSGLYGYTF
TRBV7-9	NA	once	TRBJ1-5	TGTGCCAGCAGCTTAGATGGGGTCTATCAGCCCCAGCATTTT	CASSLDGVYQPQHF
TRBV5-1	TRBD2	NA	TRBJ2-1	TGCGCCAGCAGCTTGGGACTAGCGGGAATTGAGCAGTTCTTC	CASSLGLAGIEQFF
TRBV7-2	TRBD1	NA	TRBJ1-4	TGTGCCAGCAGCTCACAGGGGGCGGTGGGGAAACTGTTTTTT	CASSSQGAVGKLFF
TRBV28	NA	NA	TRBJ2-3	TGTGCCAGCAGCCGACCTAGGAGTAAATTGGATACGCAGTATTTT	CASSRPRSKLDTQYF
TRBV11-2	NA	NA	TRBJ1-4	TGTGCCAGCAGCTTAGGGACGCACGCCGAAAAACTGTTTTTT	CASSLGTHAEKLFF
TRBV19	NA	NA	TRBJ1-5	TGTGCCAGTTCCAACAGGGTTGATCAGCCCCAGCATTTT	CASSNRVDQPQHF
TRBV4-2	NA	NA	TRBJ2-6	TGTGCCAGCAGCCAGACCCGGGAAGCTGGGGCCAACGTCCTGACTTTC	CASSQTREAGANVLTF
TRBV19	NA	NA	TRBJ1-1	TGTGCCAGTAGTCAGGACGGAATGAACACTGAAGCTTTCTTT	CASSQDGMNTEAFF
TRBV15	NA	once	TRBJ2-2	TGTGCCACCAGCAGAGATCAAAACGCCGGGGAGCTGTTTTTT	CATSRDQNAGELFF